This T cell receptor (beta chain) stems from a study of Ad26.COV2.S vaccination and SARS-CoV-2 variants. Across the study: Donor got 5x10^10 or 1x10^11 viral particles of Ad26.COV2.S.

Clones were read by immunoSEQ multiplex PCR, and TCRdb kept only the in-frame ones, dropping some. The sample comprises about 410,000 clones, about 90% of which are singletons, and about 1.6% rests with the top ten. Study observations and caveats: Vaccinees displayed broader spike-specific TCR repertoires than placebo recipients.

The V gene lost 1 base and the J gene lost 0 bases, with 12 bases spanning the gap. The CDR3 is 16 residues long. CDR1 and CDR2 from the germline V gene are LGHNA and YSLEER. As for this clone: Its antigen is still unknown.

Treatment specified: some 19 received Ad26.COV2.S at low or high dose, single or two shots; about 5 received placebo; per-sample allocation not given. The study sampled participants on day 63 after the first vaccine or placebo injection. Donation came from an adult in Boston who was aged 18-55 years. The chain combines TRBV4-3 with TRBJ1-2, with D possibly being TRBD1 (5 bases). This TCR was sampled from a person aged 18-60 years who received the Ad26.COV2.S COVID-19 vaccine or a placebo. The sequences come from peripheral blood, collected in a trial of Ad26.COV2.S vaccine versus placebo. CDR3 DNA sequence: TGCGCCAGCAGCCAAGTCCCCCCGGGGGCTAACTATGGCTACACCTTC. Translation gives CASSQVPPGANYGYTF.